The source of this T cell receptor (beta chain) is a study of shared clonotypes between healthy human individuals. Some clones are missing from TCRdb's copy, which holds only in-frame ones; the method was immunoSEQ multiplex PCR. The sample lists some 2,500,000 clones; just under 95% were seen once. V lost 6 bases, J lost 4 bases, and 14 bases lay in between. This CDR3 spans 14 amino acids. Germline V gene sequence: CDR1 MNHEY, CDR2 SMNVEV (reference sequence). This chain uses TRBV27 with TRBJ2-3; D is ambiguous. The source is a man between 18 and 35 years old in good health. Some clones in this sample may be carry-over from other donors' samples. The sample was naive CD4+ T cells from PBMCs. Subset meaning: CD45RA+ positively selected. CDR3 in DNA: TGTGCCAGCAGACTGCTACCCCTTTCAGATACGCAGTATTTT. This gives the protein CASRLLPLSDTQYF.